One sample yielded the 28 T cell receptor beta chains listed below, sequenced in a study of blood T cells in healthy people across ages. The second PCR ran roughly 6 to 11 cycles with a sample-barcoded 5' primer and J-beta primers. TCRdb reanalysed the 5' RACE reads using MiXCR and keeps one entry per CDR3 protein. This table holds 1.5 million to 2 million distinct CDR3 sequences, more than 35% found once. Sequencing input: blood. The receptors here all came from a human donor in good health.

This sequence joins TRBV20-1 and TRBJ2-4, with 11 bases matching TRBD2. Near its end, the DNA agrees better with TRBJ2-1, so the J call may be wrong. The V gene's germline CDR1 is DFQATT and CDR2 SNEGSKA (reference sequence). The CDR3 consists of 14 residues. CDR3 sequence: CSANPGTSGDEQFF. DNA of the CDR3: TGCAGTGCTAACCCCGGGACTAGCGGCGATGAGCAGTTCTTC.

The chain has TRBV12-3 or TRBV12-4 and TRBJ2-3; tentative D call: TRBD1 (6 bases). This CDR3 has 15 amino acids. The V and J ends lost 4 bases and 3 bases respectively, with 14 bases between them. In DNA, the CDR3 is TGTGCCAGCAGTTCCACAGGGTTTGGGACAGATACGCAGTATTTT. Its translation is CASSSTGFGTDTQYF.

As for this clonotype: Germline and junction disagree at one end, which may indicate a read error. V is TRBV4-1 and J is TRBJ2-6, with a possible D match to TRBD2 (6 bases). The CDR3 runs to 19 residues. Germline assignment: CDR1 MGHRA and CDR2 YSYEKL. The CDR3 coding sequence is TGCGCCAGCAGCCACCACGGGGGAACAGCGAGCTCTGGGGCCAACGCCCTGACTTTC. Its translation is CASSHHGGTASSGANALTF.

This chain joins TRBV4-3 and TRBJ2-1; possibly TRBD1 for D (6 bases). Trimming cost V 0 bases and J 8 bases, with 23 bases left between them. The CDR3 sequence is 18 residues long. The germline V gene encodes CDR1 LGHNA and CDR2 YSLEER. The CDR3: CASSQDVLIQGNGDEQFF. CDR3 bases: TGCGCCAGCAGCCAAGATGTGTTAATACAGGGTAATGGGGATGAGCAGTTCTTC.

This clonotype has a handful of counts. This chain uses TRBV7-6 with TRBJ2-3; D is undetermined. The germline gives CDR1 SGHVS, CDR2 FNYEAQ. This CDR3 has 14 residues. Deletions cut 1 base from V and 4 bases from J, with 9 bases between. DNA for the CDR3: TGTGCCAGCAGCTTAGAGAATTCCGCAGATACGCAGTATTTT. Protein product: CASSLENSADTQYF.

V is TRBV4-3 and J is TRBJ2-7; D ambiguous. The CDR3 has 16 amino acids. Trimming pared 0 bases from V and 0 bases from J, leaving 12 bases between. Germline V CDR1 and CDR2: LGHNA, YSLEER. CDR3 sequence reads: CASSQDLARLSYEQYF. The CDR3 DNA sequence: TGCGCCAGCAGCCAAGATTTGGCCAGGCTCTCCTACGAGCAGTACTTC.

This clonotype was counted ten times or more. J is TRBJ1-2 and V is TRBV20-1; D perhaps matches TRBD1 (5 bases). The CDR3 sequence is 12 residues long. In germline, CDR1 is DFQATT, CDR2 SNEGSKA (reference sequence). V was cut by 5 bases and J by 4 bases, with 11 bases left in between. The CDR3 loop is CSAGTDFYGYTF. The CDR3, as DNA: TGCAGTGCTGGGACGGACTTCTATGGCTACACCTTC.

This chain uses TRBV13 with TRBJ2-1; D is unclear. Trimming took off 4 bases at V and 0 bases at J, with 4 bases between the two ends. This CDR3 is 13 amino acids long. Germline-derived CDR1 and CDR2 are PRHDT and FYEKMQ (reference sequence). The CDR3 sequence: CASSSRSYNEQFF. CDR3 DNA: TGTGCCAGCAGCTCCCGCTCCTACAATGAGCAGTTCTTC. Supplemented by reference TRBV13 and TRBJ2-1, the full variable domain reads AAGVIQSPRHLIKEKRETATLKCYPIPRHDTVYWYQQGPGQDPQFLISFYEKMQSDKGSIPDRFSAQQFSDYHSELNMSSLELGDSALYFCASSSRSYNEQFFGPGTRLTVL.

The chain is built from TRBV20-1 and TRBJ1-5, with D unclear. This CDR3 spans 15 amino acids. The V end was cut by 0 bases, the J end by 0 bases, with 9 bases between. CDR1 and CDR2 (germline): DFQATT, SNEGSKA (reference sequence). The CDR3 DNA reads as TGCAGTGCTAGAGATTCCCTAAGTAGCAATCAGCCCCAGCATTTT. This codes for CSARDSLSSNQPQHF.

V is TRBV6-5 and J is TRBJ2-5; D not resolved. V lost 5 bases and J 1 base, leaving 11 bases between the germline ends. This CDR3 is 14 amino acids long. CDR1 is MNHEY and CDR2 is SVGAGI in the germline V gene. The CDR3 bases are TGTGCCAGCAGTAGGAGAGTGAGCCAAGAGACCCAGTACTTC. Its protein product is CASSRRVSQETQYF.

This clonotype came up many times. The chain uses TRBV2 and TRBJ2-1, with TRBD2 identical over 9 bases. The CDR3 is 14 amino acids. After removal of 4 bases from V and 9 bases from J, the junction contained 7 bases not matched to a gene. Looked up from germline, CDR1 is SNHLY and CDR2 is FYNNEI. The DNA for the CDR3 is TGTGCCAGCAGTGCGGGACTAGCTAGTGTTGAGCAGTTCTTC. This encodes CASSAGLASVEQFF.

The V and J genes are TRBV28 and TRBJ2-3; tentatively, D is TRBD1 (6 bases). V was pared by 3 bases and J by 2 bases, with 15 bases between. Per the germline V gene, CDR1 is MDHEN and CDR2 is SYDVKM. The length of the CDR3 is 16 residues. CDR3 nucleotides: TGTGCCAGCAGTTTGACAGGAGACCTATACACAGATACGCAGTATTTT. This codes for CASSLTGDLYTDTQYF.

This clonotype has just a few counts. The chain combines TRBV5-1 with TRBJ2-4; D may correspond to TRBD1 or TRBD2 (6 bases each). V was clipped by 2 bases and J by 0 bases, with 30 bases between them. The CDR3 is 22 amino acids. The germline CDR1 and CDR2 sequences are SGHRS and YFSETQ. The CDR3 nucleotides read TGCGCCAGCAGCTTACTACATAAGGAGGGGGGTCGTCTCCCCCTAGCCAAAAACATTCAGTACTTC. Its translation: CASSLLHKEGGRLPLAKNIQYF.

CDR3 in amino acids: CASSQDVSGFTDTQYF. The DNA of the CDR3 is TGCGCCAGCAGCCAAGATGTTAGCGGTTTCACAGATACGCAGTATTTT. This chain links TRBV4-3 with TRBJ2-3; tentatively, D is TRBD2 (6 bases). This CDR3 is 16 amino acids long. From germline, CDR1 is LGHNA and CDR2 YSLEER. The V gene lost 0 bases and the J gene lost 2 bases, with 12 bases spanning the gap.

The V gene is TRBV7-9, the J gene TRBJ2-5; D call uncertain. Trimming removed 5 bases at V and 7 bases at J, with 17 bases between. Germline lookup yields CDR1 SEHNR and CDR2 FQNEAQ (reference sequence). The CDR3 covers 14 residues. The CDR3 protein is CASSPRTEPGTQYF. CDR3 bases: TGTGCCAGCAGCCCGCGGACCGAGCCGGGGACCCAGTACTTC.

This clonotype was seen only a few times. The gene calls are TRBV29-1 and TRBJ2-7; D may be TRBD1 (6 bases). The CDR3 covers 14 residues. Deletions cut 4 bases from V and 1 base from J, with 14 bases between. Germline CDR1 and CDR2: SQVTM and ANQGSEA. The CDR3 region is CSVVGRGSSYEQYF. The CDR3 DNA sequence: TGCAGCGTTGTCGGCAGGGGTTCGTCCTACGAGCAGTACTTC.

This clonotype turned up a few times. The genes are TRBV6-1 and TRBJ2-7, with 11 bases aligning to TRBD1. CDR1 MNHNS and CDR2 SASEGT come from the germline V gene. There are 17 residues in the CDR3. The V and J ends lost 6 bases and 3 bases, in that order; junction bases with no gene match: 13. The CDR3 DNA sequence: TGTGCCAGCAGCCGAGGACAGGGGGCCGATATTCGCTACGAGCAGTACTTC. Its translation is CASSRGQGADIRYEQYF.

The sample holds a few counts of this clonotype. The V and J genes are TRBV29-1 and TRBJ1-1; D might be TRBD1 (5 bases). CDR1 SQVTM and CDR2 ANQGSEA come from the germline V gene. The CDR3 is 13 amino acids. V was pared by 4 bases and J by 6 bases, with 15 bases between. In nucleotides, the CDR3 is TGCAGCGTTGTAAGACAGATCTATCCTGAAGCTTTCTTT. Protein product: CSVVRQIYPEAFF.

The CDR3 protein is CASGGGGAHEQFF. The CDR3 DNA sequence: TGTGCCTCCGGGGGCGGGGGGGCTCATGAGCAGTTCTTC. The rearrangement links TRBV6-5 to TRBJ2-1; the match to TRBD2 covers 9 bases. Germline V gene data show CDR1 as MNHEY and CDR2 as SVGAGI. Trimming removed 11 bases from V and 8 bases from J; junction bases left unmatched: 10. The CDR3 runs 13 residues.

CDR3 sequence reads: CASSLISLGGGTDTQYF. DNA of the CDR3: TGTGCCAGCAGTTTAATCTCCCTCGGGGGTGGCACAGATACGCAGTATTTT. The rearrangement links TRBV27 to TRBJ2-3; maybe TRBD2 (6 bases). The V end was cut by 2 bases, the J end by 1 base, with 16 bases between. The CDR3 sequence is 17 residues long. Germline lookup yields CDR1 MNHEY and CDR2 SMNVEV (reference sequence).

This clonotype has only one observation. The CDR3 bases are TGTGCCATCAGTGCGATAGAGCGGGGGACAGATACGCAGTATTTT. Encoded protein: CAISAIERGTDTQYF. This chain joins TRBV10-3 and TRBJ2-3; 8 bases line up with TRBD2. The CDR3 runs 15 residues. Germline CDR1 is ENHRY and CDR2 is SYGVKD. The ends lost 4 bases at V and 3 bases at J; junction bases unmatched: 6.

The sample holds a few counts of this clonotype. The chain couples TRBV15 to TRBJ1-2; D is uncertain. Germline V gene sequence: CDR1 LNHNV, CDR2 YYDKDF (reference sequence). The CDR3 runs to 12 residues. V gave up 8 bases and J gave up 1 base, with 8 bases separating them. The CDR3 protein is CATWRLNYGYTF. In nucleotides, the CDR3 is TGTGCCACCTGGAGGCTTAACTATGGCTACACCTTC.

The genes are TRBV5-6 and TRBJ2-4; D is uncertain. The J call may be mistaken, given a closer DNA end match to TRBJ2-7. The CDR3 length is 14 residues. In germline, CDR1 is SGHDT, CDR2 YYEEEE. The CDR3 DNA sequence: TGTGCCAGCAGCTTACCGGTCAAGTCCTACGAGCAGTACTTC. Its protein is CASSLPVKSYEQYF.

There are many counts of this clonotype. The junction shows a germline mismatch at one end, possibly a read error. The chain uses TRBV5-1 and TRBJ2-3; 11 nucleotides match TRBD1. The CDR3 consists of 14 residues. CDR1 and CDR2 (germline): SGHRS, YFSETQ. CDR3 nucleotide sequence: TGTGCCAGCAGTTTGGGACAGGGGGTAGATACGCAGTATTTT. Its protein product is CASSLGQGVDTQYF.

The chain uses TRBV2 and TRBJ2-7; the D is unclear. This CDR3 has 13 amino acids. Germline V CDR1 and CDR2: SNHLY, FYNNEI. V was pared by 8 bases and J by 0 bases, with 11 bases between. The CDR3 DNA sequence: TGTGCCAGCTTGCTGGTTGGCTCCTACGAGCAGTACTTC. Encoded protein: CASLLVGSYEQYF.

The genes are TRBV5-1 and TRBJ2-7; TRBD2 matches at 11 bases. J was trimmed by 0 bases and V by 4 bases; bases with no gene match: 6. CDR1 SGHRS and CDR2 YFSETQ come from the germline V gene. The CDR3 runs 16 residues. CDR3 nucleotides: TGCGCCAGCAGCGCCACTAGCGGGGGATTCTCCTACGAGCAGTACTTC. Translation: CASSATSGGFSYEQYF.

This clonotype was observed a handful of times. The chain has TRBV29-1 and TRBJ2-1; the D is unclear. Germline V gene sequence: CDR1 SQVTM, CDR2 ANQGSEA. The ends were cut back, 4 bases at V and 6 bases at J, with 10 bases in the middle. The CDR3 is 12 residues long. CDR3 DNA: TGCAGCGTTGTAAGGACGACCAATGAGCAGTTCTTC. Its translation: CSVVRTTNEQFF.

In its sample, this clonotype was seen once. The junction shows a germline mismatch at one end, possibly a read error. The CDR3 sequence: CASAPTFTDAQYF. The CDR3 DNA follows: TGTGCCAGCGCACCAACCTTCACAGATGCGCAGTATTTT. The chain recombines TRBV6-2 or TRBV6-3 with TRBJ2-3; no firm D call. The length of the CDR3 is 13 residues. Germline CDR1 is MNHEY and CDR2 is SVGEGT.